These 22 T cell receptor beta chains originate from one sample sequenced in a study of regulatory T cells in long-lasting Graves disease. Arm-PCR of CDR3 regions with iRepertoire HTBI primers generated TCR beta libraries. TCRdb reprocessed the multiplex PCR reads via MiXCR and lists one record per CDR3 protein. Seen here are roughly 500,000 distinct CDR3 sequences, roughly 14% observed once, and the top ten hold roughly 10%. Time point denoted: newly diagnosed GD, antithyroid drugs for less than 3 months. Making the TCR library involved RNA that had been extracted from PBMCs. This sample was shared with a second study, whose subject was T cells in Graves' hyperthyroidism and ophthalmopathy.

The input for sequencing was peripheral blood mononuclear cells (PBMCs), taken at new diagnosis, from a patient treated with antithyroid drugs. The receptors stem from a man aged 25-40 years with Graves disease.

Regarding this clonotype: This may stem from a read error, because a much larger clone lies one nucleotide away. The V gene is TRBV10-3, the J gene TRBJ1-2, with 9 positions matching TRBD1. The CDR3 is 15 residues long. V trimming: 5 bases; J trimming: 3 bases; junction bases outside the gene matches: 7. CDR1 ENHRY and CDR2 SYGVKD come from the germline V gene. CDR3 nucleotides: TGTGCCATCAGTAGGTACAGGGGGCTCGACTATGGCTACACCTTC. This sequence encodes CAISRYRGLDYGYTF.

Comment on this clonotype: A single base separates this from a much larger clone, so it may be a read error. This chain connects TRBV30 to TRBJ2-7; 7 positions match TRBD2. The trim removed 5 bases at V and 4 bases at J, leaving 8 bases unmatched. The germline CDR1 and CDR2 sequences are GTSNPN and SVGIG (reference sequence). There are 13 residues in the CDR3. In nucleotides, the CDR3 is TGTGCCTGGGGGGCGGGAGCGATGTACGAGCAGTACTTC. Its protein is CAWGAGAMYEQYF.

This clonotype was counted many times. The rearrangement uses TRBV18 and TRBJ2-1; D is perhaps TRBD1 (5 bases). Germline lookup yields CDR1 KGHSH and CDR2 LQKENI. The CDR3 spans 14 residues. V was cut by 3 bases and J by 7 bases, with 13 bases left in between. The CDR3 spells CASSPMQGWNEQFF. The DNA for the CDR3 is TGTGCCAGCTCACCTATGCAGGGTTGGAATGAGCAGTTCTTC.

Turning to this clonotype: A clone one base away is much larger, so this may be a read error. V usage is TRBV28 and J usage is TRBJ2-7; 7 nucleotides line up with TRBD2. Germline CDR1 MDHEN, CDR2 SYDVKM. The CDR3 extends over 15 amino acids. The CDR3 nucleotides are TGTGCCAGCAGCTCGCGGGGCGGGAGAAACTACGAGCAGTGCTTC. Its protein product is CASSSRGGRNYEQCF.

This chain connects TRBV4-1 to TRBJ2-1; perhaps TRBD2 as D (5 bases). Germline V CDR1 and CDR2: MGHRA, YSYEKL. Trimming removed 3 bases from V and 12 bases from J, with 15 bases in between. This CDR3 is 13 amino acids long. The CDR3 DNA reads as TGCGCCAGCAGCCAGGCACTAGGAACTGTGCAGTTCTTC. Residues: CASSQALGTVQFF.

Ten or more counts support this clonotype. V and J are TRBV29-1 and TRBJ2-5; D gene ambiguous. The CDR3 loop spans 12 amino acids. Germline CDR1 is SQVTM and CDR2 is ANQGSEA. Trimming left V 0 bases short and J 5 bases short, with 7 bases between. The CDR3 DNA follows: TGCAGCGTTGAAGATCCAGCGGAGACCCAGTACTTC. Amino acids: CSVEDPAETQYF. Variable domain in full (rest from reference TRBV29-1 and TRBJ2-5): SAVISQKPSRDICQRGTSLTIQCQVDSQVTMMFWYRQQPGQSLTLIATANQGSEATYESGFVIDKFPISRPNLTFSTLTVSNMSPEDSSIYLCSVEDPAETQYFGPGTRLLVL.

This chain links TRBV19 with TRBJ2-7; D perhaps matches TRBD1 (6 bases). Germline lookup yields CDR1 LNHDA and CDR2 SQIVND (reference sequence). The CDR3 runs to 15 residues. The V end was cut by 5 bases, the J end by 0 bases, with 14 bases between. CDR3: CASSPAWDNSYEQYF. In DNA form, the CDR3 reads TGTGCCAGTAGTCCCGCCTGGGACAACTCCTACGAGCAGTACTTC.

There are many counts of this clonotype. The chain has TRBV27 and TRBJ2-1, with D perhaps TRBD1 (5 bases). The CDR3 is 15 residues long. V lost 7 bases, J lost 2 bases, and 15 bases lay in between. Germline CDR1 MNHEY, CDR2 SMNVEV (reference sequence). CDR3 protein: CASTEGSRAYNEQFF. The CDR3 nucleotides are TGTGCCAGCACCGAAGGTTCCAGGGCCTACAATGAGCAGTTCTTC.

This clonotype was picked up many times. CDR3 sequence (DNA): TGTGCCAGCAACCCCCTAGCGGGAGGGCTCGGGAGGCAGTTCTTC. This translates into CASNPLAGGLGRQFF. The chain recombines TRBV11-2 with TRBJ2-1, with 12 nucleotides matching TRBD2. The V and J ends lost 7 bases and 12 bases, in that order; junction bases with no gene match: 13. The CDR3 consists of 15 residues. CDR1 and CDR2 from the germline V gene are SGHAT and FQNNGV.

V is TRBV7-2 and J is TRBJ1-1; unclear D gene. Germline CDR1 and CDR2: SGHTA and FQGNSA. The CDR3 runs to 13 residues. Trimming took off 2 bases at V and 8 bases at J, with 12 bases between the two ends. The CDR3 region is CASSLPVGAEAFF. The CDR3 coding sequence is TGTGCCAGCAGCTTACCCGTCGGAGCGGAAGCTTTCTTT.

This clonotype was found many times. In DNA, the CDR3 is TGTGCCACCAGCCCCCGGGCGGAGGTCTATGGCTACACCTTC. The encoded protein is CATSPRAEVYGYTF. This chain uses TRBV15 with TRBJ1-2; no firm D call. The V gene lost 5 bases and the J gene lost 4 bases, with 14 bases spanning the gap. This CDR3 has 14 amino acids. Germline CDR1 reads LNHNV; CDR2 reads YYDKDF (reference sequence).

This clonotype was seen repeatedly, ten times or more. A read error may account for a junction end that differs from germline. The V call is TRBV10-1, the J call TRBJ1-2; perhaps TRBD1 as D (6 bases). This CDR3 is built from 13 residues. Germline V gene lookup returns CDR1 WNHNN and CDR2 SYGVQD (reference sequence). CDR3 loop: CASSETGKDGYTF. As DNA, the CDR3 is TGTGCCAGCAGTGAAACAGGGAAGGATGGCTACACCTTC.

This clonotype was counted only a few times. J is TRBJ2-1 and V is TRBV20-1, with 7 bases lining up with TRBD2. The V gene's germline CDR1 is DFQATT and CDR2 SNEGSKA (reference sequence). V was clipped by 2 bases and J by 7 bases; unmatched bases: 11. The CDR3 consists of 15 residues. The CDR3 region is CSARSGGRVGNEQFF. The CDR3 DNA reads TGCAGTGCTAGATCGGGCGGGAGAGTTGGTAATGAGCAGTTCTTC.

This clonotype was detected only a few times. The J gene is TRBJ1-4, the V gene TRBV6-5; D is unclear. Between the trimmed V and J ends, which lost 0 bases and 6 bases, there was a span of 5 bases. The CDR3 runs 13 residues. Per the germline V gene, CDR1 is MNHEY and CDR2 is SVGAGI. CDR3 DNA sequence: TGTGCCAGCAGTTACTCGCGGGATGAAAAACTGTTTTTT. Its translation: CASSYSRDEKLFF.

This clonotype was recorded a few times. The chain employs TRBV6-1 and TRBJ1-2, with a possible D match to TRBD1 (5 bases). Germline loops: CDR1 MNHNS, CDR2 SASEGT. Trimming stripped 5 bases from V and 1 base from J, with 11 bases between. The CDR3 loop spans 14 amino acids. The CDR3 bases are TGTGCCAGCAGTCGAGGGACGAGTAACTATGGCTACACCTTC. This codes for CASSRGTSNYGYTF.

This clonotype was seen a handful of times. The V gene is TRBV20-1, the J gene TRBJ2-4, with 8 bases that match TRBD2. Germline V lookup: CDR1 DFQATT, CDR2 SNEGSKA (reference sequence). Germline trimming cut 6 bases from V and 6 bases from J; bases unmatched to any gene: 13. This CDR3 has 15 amino acids. CDR3 DNA: TGCAGTGCACCGGGGACTAGAGGGGTTGGAAACATTCAGTACTTC. Translation: CSAPGTRGVGNIQYF.

The J gene is TRBJ2-3, the V gene TRBV6-2 or TRBV6-3; 10 bases match TRBD2. V lost 2 bases and J lost 2; bases outside the gene matches: 1. The CDR3 runs to 15 residues. The germline gives CDR1 MNHEY, CDR2 SVGEGT. The CDR3 protein is CASSYLAGATDTQYF. CDR3 in DNA: TGTGCCAGCAGTTACCTAGCGGGGGCCACAGATACGCAGTATTTT.

This clonotype was seen more than once but under ten times. The chain recombines TRBV27 with TRBJ2-7; 9 nucleotides align to TRBD2. Losses at the gene ends were 3 bases for V and 2 bases for J; bases not matched to a gene: 5. This CDR3 spans 15 amino acids. Germline V gene data show CDR1 as MNHEY and CDR2 as SMNVEV (reference sequence). The CDR3 spells CASSFSGSGAYEQYF. CDR3 DNA: TGTGCCAGCAGTTTTAGCGGGAGCGGCGCCTACGAGCAGTACTTC.

This clonotype was seen at least ten times. V and J are TRBV11-2 and TRBJ2-1; D ambiguous. V dropped 6 bases and J dropped 7 bases, with 7 bases sitting between them. Germline V gene lookup returns CDR1 SGHAT and CDR2 FQNNGV. This CDR3 is 11 amino acids long. This CDR3 is CASRSWNEQFF. Written as DNA, the CDR3 is TGTGCCAGCAGATCATGGAATGAGCAGTTCTTC. The full variable domain, its missing parts supplied by reference TRBV11-2 and TRBJ2-1, is EAGVAQSPRYKIIEKRQSVAFWCNPISGHATLYWYQQILGQGPKLLIQFQNNGVVDDSQLPKDRFSAERLKGVDSTLKIQPAKLEDSAVYLCASRSWNEQFFGPGTRLTVL.

This clonotype was picked up many times. The chain joins TRBV29-1 to TRBJ2-3; weak D call: TRBD2 (5 bases). Looked up from germline, CDR1 is SQVTM and CDR2 is ANQGSEA. This CDR3 is built from 12 residues. Trimming took 3 bases from V and 4 from J, leaving 8 bases between them. The CDR3 region is CSVDSGADTQYF. The CDR3 coding sequence is TGCAGCGTTGATTCCGGGGCAGATACGCAGTATTTT.

This rearrangement joins TRBV7-9 to TRBJ1-5, with TRBD1 as a possible D gene (5 bases). Germline assignment: CDR1 SEHNR and CDR2 FQNEAQ (reference sequence). Trimming took 5 bases from V and 4 from J, leaving 24 bases between them. This CDR3 comprises 18 residues. CDR3: CASSPLTFDRDSNQPQHF. The CDR3 nucleotides are TGTGCCAGCAGCCCGTTAACCTTTGACCGGGACTCTAATCAGCCCCAGCATTTT.

This sequence joins TRBV18 and TRBJ2-3, with 8 bases fitting TRBD2. V was clipped by 2 bases and J by 3 bases; unmatched bases: 10. CDR3 size: 17 residues. CDR1 KGHSH and CDR2 LQKENI come from the germline V gene. This chain's CDR3 is CASSPGLSGSGTDTQYF. DNA of the CDR3: TGTGCCAGCTCACCAGGTTTGAGCGGGAGTGGTACAGATACGCAGTATTTT.